This T cell receptor beta chain derives from a study of technical replicates of blood from a handful of donors. CDR1 is MRHNA, CDR2 SNTAGT, per germline. Trimming cost V 6 bases and J 1 base, with 6 bases left between them. CDR3 length: 12 amino acids. Sequenced by immunoSEQ multiplex PCR; TCRdb stores in-frame clones only, minus some. This table has about 59,000 clones, approximately 97% appearing once. V usage is TRBV6-4 and J usage is TRBJ1-1, with a weak D call TRBD1 (5 bases). The sample consisted of T cells isolated from PBMCs. The TCR sequence derives from a human donor in good health. In DNA form, the CDR3 reads TGTGCCAGCAGCCAGGGGAACACTGAAGCTTTCTTT. This translates into CASSQGNTEAFF.